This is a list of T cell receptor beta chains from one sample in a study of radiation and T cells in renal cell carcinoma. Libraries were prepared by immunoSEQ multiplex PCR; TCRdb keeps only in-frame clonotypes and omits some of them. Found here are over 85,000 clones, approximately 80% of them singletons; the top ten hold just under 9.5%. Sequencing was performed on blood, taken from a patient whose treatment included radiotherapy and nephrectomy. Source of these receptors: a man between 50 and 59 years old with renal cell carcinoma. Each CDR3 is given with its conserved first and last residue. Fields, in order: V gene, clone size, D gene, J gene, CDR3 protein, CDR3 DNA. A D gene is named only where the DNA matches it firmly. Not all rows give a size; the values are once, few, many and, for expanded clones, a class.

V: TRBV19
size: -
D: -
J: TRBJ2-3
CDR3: CASSIIAASTDTQYF
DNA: TGTGCCAGTAGTATTATAGCGGCTAGCACAGATACGCAGTATTTT

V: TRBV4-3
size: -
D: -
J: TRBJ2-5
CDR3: CASSQDMGQETQYF
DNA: TGCGCCAGCAGCCAAGATATGGGGCAAGAGACCCAGTACTTC

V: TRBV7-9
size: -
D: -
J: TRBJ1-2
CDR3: CASSPPSGYGYTF
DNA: TGTGCCAGCAGCCCCCCATCCGGGTATGGCTACACCTTC

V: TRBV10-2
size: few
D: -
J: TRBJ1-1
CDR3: CASKGRGNTEAFF
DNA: TGCGCCAGCAAAGGCAGGGGGAACACTGAAGCTTTCTTT

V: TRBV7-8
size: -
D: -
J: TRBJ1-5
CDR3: CASSLEEINQPQHF
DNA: TGTGCCAGCAGCTTAGAGGAGATCAATCAGCCCCAGCATTTT

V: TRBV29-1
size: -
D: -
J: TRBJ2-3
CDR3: CSSLGDTQYF
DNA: TGCAGCTCCCTTGGAGATACGCAGTATTTT

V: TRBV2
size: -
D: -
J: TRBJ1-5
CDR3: CASSAQIGNQPQHF
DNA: TGTGCCAGCAGCGCCCAGATTGGCAATCAGCCCCAGCATTTT

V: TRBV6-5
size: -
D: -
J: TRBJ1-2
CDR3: CASSYKGSNYGYTF
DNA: TGTGCCAGCAGTTATAAGGGAAGTAACTATGGCTACACCTTC

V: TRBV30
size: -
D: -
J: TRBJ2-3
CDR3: CAWGPGVIDTQYF
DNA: TGTGCCTGGGGTCCGGGGGTAATAGATACGCAGTATTTT

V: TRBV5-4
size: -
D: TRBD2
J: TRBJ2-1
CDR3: CASSLGLAGDEQFF
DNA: TGTGCCAGCAGCTTAGGACTAGCGGGGGATGAGCAGTTCTTC

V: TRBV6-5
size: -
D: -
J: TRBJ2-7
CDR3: CASTHGGGPSYEQYF
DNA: TGTGCCAGCACCCACGGCGGGGGCCCATCCTACGAGCAGTACTTC

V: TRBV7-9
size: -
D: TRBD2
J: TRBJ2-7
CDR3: CASSSRGSPYEQYF
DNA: TGTGCCAGCAGCTCACGCGGGAGTCCCTACGAGCAGTACTTC

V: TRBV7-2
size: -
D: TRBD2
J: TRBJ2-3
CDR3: CASRPRLAGTDTQYF
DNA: TGTGCCAGCAGACCCAGACTAGCGGGAACAGATACGCAGTATTTT

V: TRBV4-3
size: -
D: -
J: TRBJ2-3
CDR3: CASSQDRTNTDTQYF
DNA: TGCGCCAGCAGCCAAGATAGGACTAACACAGATACGCAGTATTTT

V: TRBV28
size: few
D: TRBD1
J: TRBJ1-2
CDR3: CASSWTGGEGYTF
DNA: TGTGCCAGCAGTTGGACAGGGGGCGAAGGCTACACCTTC

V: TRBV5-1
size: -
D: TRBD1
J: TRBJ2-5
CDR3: CASSLAGQVGETQYF
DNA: TGCGCCAGCAGCTTGGCCGGACAGGTGGGAGAGACCCAGTACTTC

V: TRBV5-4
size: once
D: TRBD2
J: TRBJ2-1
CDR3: CASSLLSGGPGNEQFF
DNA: TGTGCCAGCAGCTTGCTGAGCGGGGGGCCTGGGAATGAGCAGTTCTTC

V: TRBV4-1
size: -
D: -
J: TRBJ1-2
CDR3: CASSQESGYYGYTF
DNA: TGCGCCAGCAGCCAAGAGTCGGGGTACTATGGCTACACCTTC

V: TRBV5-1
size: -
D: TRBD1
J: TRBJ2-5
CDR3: CASSSQGTGQETQYF
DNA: TGCGCCAGCAGCTCCCAAGGGACAGGTCAGGAGACCCAGTACTTC

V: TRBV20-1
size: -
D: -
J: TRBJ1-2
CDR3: CSAAGLGGYTF
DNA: TGCAGTGCGGCCGGCCTTGGCGGCTACACCTTC

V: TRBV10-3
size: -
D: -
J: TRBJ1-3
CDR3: CAIAGNTIYF
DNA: TGTGCCATCGCTGGAAACACCATATATTTT

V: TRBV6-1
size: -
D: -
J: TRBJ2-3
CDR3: CASSETQLGWETSTDTQYF
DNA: TGTGCCAGCAGTGAAACACAGTTGGGATGGGAGACTAGCACAGATACGCAGTATTTT

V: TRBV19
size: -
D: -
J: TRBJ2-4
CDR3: CASSRWTVGEQNIQYF
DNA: TGTGCCAGTAGTAGATGGACAGTGGGGGAACAAAACATTCAGTACTTC

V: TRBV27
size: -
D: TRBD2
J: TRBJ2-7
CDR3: CASSLLAGAGEQYF
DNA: TGTGCCAGCAGTTTACTAGCGGGAGCGGGCGAGCAGTACTTC

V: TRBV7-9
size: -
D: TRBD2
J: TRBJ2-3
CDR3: CASSLASGGVFDTQYF
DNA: TGTGCCAGCAGCTTAGCTAGCGGGGGGGTATTCGATACGCAGTATTTT

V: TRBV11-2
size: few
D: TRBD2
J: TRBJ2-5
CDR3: CASRTTSGGLETQYF
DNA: TGTGCCAGCAGGACGACTAGCGGGGGGTTGGAGACCCAGTACTTC

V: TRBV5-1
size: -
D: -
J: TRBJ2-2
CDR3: CASSLGLAGELFF
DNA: TGCGCCAGCAGCTTGGGATTAGCCGGGGAGCTGTTTTTT

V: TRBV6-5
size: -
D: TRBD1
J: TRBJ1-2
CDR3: CASRTTGDRRYTF
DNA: TGTGCCAGCAGAACTACAGGGGACAGACGCTACACCTTC

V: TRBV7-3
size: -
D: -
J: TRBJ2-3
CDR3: CASSLIGSDTQYF
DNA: TGTGCCAGCAGCTTAATCGGTTCAGATACGCAGTATTTT

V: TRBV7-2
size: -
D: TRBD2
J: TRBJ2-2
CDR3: CASSLNSPSGGRGGELFF
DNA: TGTGCCAGCAGCTTAAATAGTCCTAGCGGGGGAAGGGGCGGGGAGCTGTTTTTT

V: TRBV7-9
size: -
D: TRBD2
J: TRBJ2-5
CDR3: CASSSSGSETQYF
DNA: TGTGCCAGCAGCTCGAGCGGGAGTGAGACCCAGTACTTC

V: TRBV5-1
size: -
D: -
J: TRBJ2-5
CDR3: CASSPTRVQETQYF
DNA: TGCGCCAGCAGCCCCACCCGGGTCCAAGAGACCCAGTACTTC

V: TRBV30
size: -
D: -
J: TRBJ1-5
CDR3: CAWSVTDQPQHF
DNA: TGTGCCTGGAGTGTCACCGATCAGCCCCAGCATTTT

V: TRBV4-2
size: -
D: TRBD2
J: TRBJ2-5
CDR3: CASSGGTGRGNQETQYF
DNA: TGTGCCAGCAGCGGGGGGACCGGGAGGGGGAACCAAGAGACCCAGTACTTC

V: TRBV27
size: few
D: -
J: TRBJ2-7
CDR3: CAVTDRHSYEQYF
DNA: TGTGCCGTAACTGACCGGCACTCCTACGAGCAGTACTTC

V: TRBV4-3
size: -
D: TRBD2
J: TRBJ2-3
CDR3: CASSQAGGGSTDTQYF
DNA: TGCGCCAGCAGCCAGGCGGGCGGGGGAAGCACAGATACGCAGTATTTT

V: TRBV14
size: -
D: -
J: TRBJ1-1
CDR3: CASSQDRTNRNTEAFF
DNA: TGTGCCAGCAGCCAAGATAGGACAAATCGGAACACTGAAGCTTTCTTT

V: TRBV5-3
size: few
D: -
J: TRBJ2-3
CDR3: CARSEDLCRTDTQYF
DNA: TGTGCCAGAAGCGAAGACTTGTGTCGCACAGATACGCAGTATTTT

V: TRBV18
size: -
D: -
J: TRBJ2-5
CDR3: CASSPPTGQETQYF
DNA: TGTGCCAGCTCACCCCCGACAGGCCAAGAGACCCAGTACTTC

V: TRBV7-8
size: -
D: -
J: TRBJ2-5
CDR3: CASSLQETQYF
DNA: TGTGCCAGCAGCCTGCAAGAGACCCAGTACTTC

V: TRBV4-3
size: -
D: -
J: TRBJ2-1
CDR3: CASSQDRVAEQFF
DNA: TGCGCCAGCAGCCAAGATCGAGTCGCGGAGCAGTTCTTC

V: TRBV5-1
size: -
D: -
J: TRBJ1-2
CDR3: CASSPTGNYGYTF
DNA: TGCGCCAGCAGCCCCACAGGGAACTATGGCTACACCTTC

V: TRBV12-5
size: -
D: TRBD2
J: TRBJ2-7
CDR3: CASSGGGTYEQYF
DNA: TGTGCTAGTAGCGGCGGGGGGACCTACGAGCAGTACTTC

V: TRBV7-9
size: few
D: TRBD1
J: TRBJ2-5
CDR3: CASSSLGQGQETQYF
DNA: TGTGCCAGCAGCTCCCTTGGACAGGGCCAAGAGACCCAGTACTTC

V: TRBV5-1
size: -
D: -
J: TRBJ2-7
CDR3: CASSPEWPYEQYF
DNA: TGCGCCAGCAGCCCGGAGTGGCCCTACGAGCAGTACTTC

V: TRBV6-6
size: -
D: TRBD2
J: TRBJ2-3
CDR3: CATQPPSGTTTDTQYF
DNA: TGTGCCACCCAACCGCCTAGCGGGACGACCACAGATACGCAGTATTTT

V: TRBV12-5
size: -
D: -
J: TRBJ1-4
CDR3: CASGLPRGTGDNEKLFF
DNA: TGTGCTAGTGGTTTGCCCCGGGGGACGGGAGACAATGAAAAACTGTTTTTT

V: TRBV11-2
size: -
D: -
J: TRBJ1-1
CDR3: CASSRDMNTEAFF
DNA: TGTGCCAGCAGCCGGGACATGAACACTGAAGCTTTCTTT

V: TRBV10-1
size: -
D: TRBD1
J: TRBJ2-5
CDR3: CASSSATDRGETQYF
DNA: TGCGCCAGCAGTTCGGCTACGGACAGGGGTGAGACCCAGTACTTC

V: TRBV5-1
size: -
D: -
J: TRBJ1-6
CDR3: CASSFSPLHF
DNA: TGCGCCAGCAGCTTCTCACCCCTCCACTTT